The 26 T cell receptor beta chains listed next were all sequenced from one sample in a study of blood T cell repertoires in COVID-19. Profiling relied on immunoSEQ multiplex PCR, and the TCRdb table lists in-frame clones only, not all of them. The sample carries around 140,000 clones, 84% recorded once. Sequenced: peripheral blood. The receptors derive from a man aged 55 to 69 with active or convalescent COVID-19.

The V call is TRBV9, the J call TRBJ2-1; 9 positions match TRBD2. The germline V gene has CDR1 SGDLS and CDR2 YYNGEE. CDR3 length: 16 amino acids. The V segment lost 4 bases and the J segment 0 bases; nucleotides outside the gene matches: 5. The CDR3 reads CASSTSSGASYNEQFF. CDR3 in DNA: TGTGCCAGCAGCACATCTAGCGGGGCCTCCTACAATGAGCAGTTCTTC.

This rearrangement joins TRBV24-1 to TRBJ1-5; D remains ambiguous. The CDR3 has 13 residues. V lost 4 bases and J 11 bases, leaving 14 bases between the germline ends. Germline lookup yields CDR1 KGHDR and CDR2 SFDVKD. The DNA of the CDR3 is TGTGCCACCAGTGACCCTGCGGATCGGTCCCAGCATTTT. Residues: CATSDPADRSQHF.

In its sample, this clone was seen a few times. The V call is TRBV4-3, the J call TRBJ2-7; D is uncertain. Trimming removed 0 bases from V and 2 bases from J, with 11 bases in between. Germline values: CDR1 LGHNA, CDR2 YSLEER. This CDR3 has 15 amino acids. The CDR3 sequence: CASSQEARQTYEQYF. DNA of the CDR3: TGCGCCAGCAGCCAAGAAGCCAGGCAGACCTACGAGCAGTACTTC.

This sequence joins TRBV14 and TRBJ1-2; 8 nucleotides match TRBD1. The CDR3 length is 16 residues. The germline V gene encodes CDR1 SGHDN and CDR2 FVKESK. Unmatched junction bases numbered 12, after V lost 1 base and J lost 8 bases. As DNA, the CDR3 is TGTGCCAGCAGCCAAGTCACAGGGGGGGCCGGTCGAGGCTACACCTTC. This codes for CASSQVTGGAGRGYTF.

The chain is built from TRBV29-1 and TRBJ1-5; D perhaps matches TRBD1 (6 bases). This CDR3 region has 14 residues. V was trimmed by 6 bases and J by 2 bases, leaving 14 bases between them. From germline, CDR1 is SQVTM and CDR2 ANQGSEA. CDR3 sequence (DNA): TGCAGCGTGGGGTCAGGGGTCGGCAATCAGCCCCAGCATTTT. Amino acid sequence: CSVGSGVGNQPQHF.

The chain uses TRBV3-1 (or the pseudogene TRBV3-2) and TRBJ2-7, with 9 bases identical to TRBD2. Unmatched junction bases numbered 10, after V lost 0 bases and J lost 4 bases. Germline loops: CDR1 LGHDT, CDR2 YNNKEL (reference sequence). The length of the CDR3 is 17 residues. The CDR3, as DNA: TGTGCCAGCAGCCAAGACGGTAGATCTAGCGGGATGTACGAGCAGTACGTC. Encoded protein: CASSQDGRSSGMYEQYV.

Concerning this clone: Other DNA sequences in this specimen translate into the identical CDR3. The chain has TRBV19 and TRBJ1-5, with 8 bases fitting TRBD1. V dropped 6 bases and J dropped 6; count of bases not matched to a gene: 7. The germline gives CDR1 LNHDA, CDR2 SQIVND (reference sequence). CDR3 length: 14 amino acids. CDR3 amino acids: CASRDGQGGQPQHF. CDR3 in DNA: TGTGCCAGTAGAGACGGACAGGGAGGTCAGCCCCAGCATTTT.

V usage is TRBV2 and J usage is TRBJ1-1; 7 positions match TRBD1. Germline values: CDR1 SNHLY, CDR2 FYNNEI. The CDR3 has 15 residues. V gave up 1 base and J gave up 7 bases; unmatched junction bases: 9. CDR3 protein: CASSEVGRGKGEAFF. CDR3 DNA sequence: TGTGCCAGCAGTGAAGTGGGCAGGGGGAAGGGTGAAGCTTTCTTT.

This clone showed up just a few times. In DNA, the CDR3 is TGTGCCAGCAGTGGAATTAGCGGGCCCTACGAGCAGTACGTC. Translated, it gives CASSGISGPYEQYV. The genes are TRBV6-2 or TRBV6-3 and TRBJ2-7, with 7 bases that match TRBD2. The V segment lost 5 bases and the J segment 2 bases; nucleotides outside the gene matches: 6. This CDR3 region has 14 residues. CDR1 is MNHEY, CDR2 SVGEGT, per germline.

V is TRBV7-2 and J is TRBJ1-3, with D possibly TRBD1 on 5 matching bases. This CDR3 comprises 13 residues. The germline V gene encodes CDR1 SGHTA and CDR2 FQGNSA. V shed 5 bases and J shed 4 bases, with 9 bases lying between them. In nucleotides, the CDR3 is TGTGCCAGCAGCCAAAGGACAGGAAACACCATATATTTT. Amino acids: CASSQRTGNTIYF. The full variable domain, completed using reference TRBV7-2 and TRBJ1-3, is GAGVSQSPSNKVTEKGKDVELRCDPISGHTALYWYRQSLGQGLEFLIYFQGNSAPDKSGLPSDRFSAERTGGSVSTLTIQRTQQEDSAVYLCASSQRTGNTIYFGEGSWLTVV.

The chain recombines TRBV7-9 with TRBJ1-4; 9 nucleotides align to TRBD1. Germline assignment: CDR1 SEHNR and CDR2 FQNEAQ (reference sequence). J was trimmed by 4 bases and V by 1 base; bases with no gene match: 7. This CDR3 comprises 17 residues. The CDR3 here is CASSLGQGQGHNEKLFF. CDR3 in DNA: TGTGCCAGCAGCTTAGGCCAAGGACAGGGGCATAATGAAAAACTGTTTTTT.

This chain connects TRBV19 to TRBJ1-1; tentatively, D is TRBD1 (5 bases). This CDR3 comprises 15 residues. V was clipped by 7 bases and J by 1 base, with 16 bases between them. Germline-derived CDR1 and CDR2 are LNHDA and SQIVND (reference sequence). The chain's CDR3 is CASTEGTGWNTEAFF. CDR3 nucleotide sequence: TGTGCCAGTACCGAAGGCACAGGCTGGAACACTGAAGCTTTCTTT.

By sample share, this clone is medium-sized. V is TRBV3-1 (or the pseudogene TRBV3-2) and J is TRBJ2-5; 7 bases are shared with TRBD1. Germline CDR1 reads LGHDT; CDR2 reads YNNKEL (reference sequence). V was pared by 4 bases and J by 5 bases, with 13 bases of the junction left unmatched. This CDR3 has 16 residues. CDR3 in DNA: TGTGCCAGCAGCCCTCCTACCGACCCCAGGGGGGAGACCCAGTACTTC. Protein sequence: CASSPPTDPRGETQYF.

The V gene is TRBV19, the J gene TRBJ1-1, with TRBD1 matching over 11 bases. The J segment lost 5 bases and the V segment lost 5 bases, leaving 13 bases of the junction unmatched. CDR1 is LNHDA, CDR2 SQIVND, per germline (reference sequence). The CDR3 sequence is 17 residues long. CDR3 amino acids: CASSPDRGQMIRTEAFF. The CDR3 DNA is TGTGCCAGTAGTCCGGACAGGGGGCAGATGATACGTACTGAAGCTTTCTTT.

V usage is TRBV7-2 and J usage is TRBJ1-5, with 9 positions matching TRBD1. V lost 7 bases and J lost 3; bases outside the gene matches: 10. The CDR3 has 16 residues. Germline V gene sequence: CDR1 SGHTA, CDR2 FQGNSA. For the CDR3, the DNA is TGTGCCAGCACCGCGGACAGGGGTATTTCCAATCAGCCCCAGCATTTT. This gives the protein CASTADRGISNQPQHF.

V is TRBV27 and J is TRBJ1-2, with D possibly matching TRBD1 (6 bases). V gave up 5 bases and J gave up 4 bases, with 17 bases separating them. Germline V gene sequence: CDR1 MNHEY, CDR2 SMNVEV (reference sequence). The CDR3 consists of 15 residues. The CDR3 DNA follows: TGTGCCAGCAGTCCCTACCAGGACAGAGCCTATGGCTACACCTTC. Encoded protein: CASSPYQDRAYGYTF.

V is TRBV18 and J is TRBJ2-5; 8 positions agree with TRBD2. V trimming: 3 bases; J trimming: 5 bases; junction bases outside the gene matches: 2. Germline V gene data show CDR1 as KGHSH and CDR2 as LQKENI. The CDR3 is 13 residues long. CDR3: CASSPGLVETQYF. The DNA of the CDR3 is TGTGCCAGCTCACCGGGACTAGTGGAGACCCAGTACTTC.

The V call is TRBV3-1 (or the pseudogene TRBV3-2), the J call TRBJ1-1; D is possibly TRBD1 (5 bases). Germline V lookup: CDR1 LGHDT, CDR2 YNNKEL (reference sequence). With 3 bases removed from V and 5 bases from J, the gap between germline ends came to 13 bases. The CDR3 has 14 amino acids. The CDR3 nucleotides read TGTGCCAGCAGCCAGAGGGACTCGTCTACTGAAGCTTTCTTT. It codes for CASSQRDSSTEAFF.

This clone was picked up a small number of times. The genes are TRBV11-2 and TRBJ2-3; D perhaps matches TRBD2 (5 bases). CDR1 is SGHAT, CDR2 FQNNGV, per germline. Trimming cost V 5 bases and J 2 bases, with 14 bases left between them. The CDR3 spans 15 residues. As DNA, the CDR3 is TGTGCCAGCAGCCTCGTGACGGGATTCACAGATACGCAGTATTTT. This sequence encodes CASSLVTGFTDTQYF.

The chain employs TRBV3-1 (or the pseudogene TRBV3-2) and TRBJ1-6; 9 bases are shared with TRBD1. J lost 8 bases, V lost 0 bases, and 2 bases had no gene match. Germline V gene data show CDR1 as LGHDT and CDR2 as YNNKEL (reference sequence). CDR3 length: 15 residues. CDR3 region: CASSQEGTGYSPLHF. For the CDR3, the DNA is TGTGCCAGCAGCCAAGAGGGGACAGGGTATTCACCCCTCCACTTT.

The J gene is TRBJ2-1, the V gene TRBV6-5, with D maybe TRBD2 (6 bases). From germline, CDR1 is MNHEY and CDR2 SVGAGI. The V end was cut by 0 bases, the J end by 10 bases, with 13 bases between. CDR3 size: 14 residues. This CDR3 reads CASSYSPGEVEQFF. CDR3 sequence (DNA): TGTGCCAGCAGTTACTCACCCGGGGAGGTCGAGCAGTTCTTC.

The chain carries TRBV2 and TRBJ2-5; 8 nucleotides match TRBD1. With 7 bases clipped from V and 1 base from J, the junction kept 8 bases outside the gene matches. This CDR3 comprises 15 residues. CDR1 and CDR2 (germline): SNHLY, FYNNEI. For the CDR3, the DNA is TGTGCCAGCATTGTAACAGGGGGAACCCAAGAGACCCAGTACTTC. It specifies CASIVTGGTQETQYF.

The rearrangement links TRBV4-1 to TRBJ1-4, with 8 bases that match TRBD1. The CDR3 has 14 amino acids. The V and J ends lost 5 bases and 8 bases, in that order; junction bases with no gene match: 7. CDR1 is MGHRA, CDR2 YSYEKL, per germline. The chain's CDR3 is CASSVSGGQEKLFF. CDR3 DNA: TGCGCCAGCAGCGTCTCAGGGGGCCAAGAAAAACTGTTTTTT.

The rearrangement links TRBV7-2 to TRBJ2-5; 12 bases are a match to TRBD2. J gave up 4 bases and V 5 bases, and 8 bases lay outside the gene matches. Germline V lookup: CDR1 SGHTA, CDR2 FQGNSA. This CDR3 is 16 amino acids long. The chain's CDR3 is CASSPAGLAGRETQYF. DNA of the CDR3: TGTGCCAGCAGCCCAGCAGGACTAGCGGGAAGAGAGACCCAGTACTTC.

This clone was seen a few times. The V and J genes are TRBV9 and TRBJ1-3, with a weak D call TRBD1 (5 bases). The CDR3 loop spans 16 amino acids. Germline CDR1 and CDR2: SGDLS and YYNGEE. V was pared by 3 bases and J by 3 bases, with 16 bases between. CDR3 loop: CASSAALQGYGNTIYF. DNA for the CDR3: TGTGCCAGCAGCGCAGCCCTCCAGGGTTATGGAAACACCATATATTTT.

The chain couples TRBV5-1 to TRBJ2-5; 9 positions match TRBD1. This CDR3 is built from 15 residues. After removal of 1 base from V and 2 bases from J, the junction contained 3 bases not matched to a gene. Germline V gene sequence: CDR1 SGHRS, CDR2 YFSETQ. This CDR3 is CASSLIQGAQETQYF. The CDR3 bases are TGCGCCAGCAGCTTGATACAGGGGGCTCAAGAGACCCAGTACTTC.